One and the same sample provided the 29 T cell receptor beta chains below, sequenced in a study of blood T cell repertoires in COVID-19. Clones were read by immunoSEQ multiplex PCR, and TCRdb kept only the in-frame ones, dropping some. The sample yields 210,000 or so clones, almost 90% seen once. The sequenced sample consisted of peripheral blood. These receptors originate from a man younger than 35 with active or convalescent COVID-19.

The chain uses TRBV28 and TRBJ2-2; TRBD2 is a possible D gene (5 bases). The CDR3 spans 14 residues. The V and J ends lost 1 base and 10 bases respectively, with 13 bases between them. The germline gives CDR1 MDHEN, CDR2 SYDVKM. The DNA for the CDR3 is TGTGCCAGCAGTTTATATTCCGGAGGAGCGGAGCTGTTTTTT. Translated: CASSLYSGGAELFF.

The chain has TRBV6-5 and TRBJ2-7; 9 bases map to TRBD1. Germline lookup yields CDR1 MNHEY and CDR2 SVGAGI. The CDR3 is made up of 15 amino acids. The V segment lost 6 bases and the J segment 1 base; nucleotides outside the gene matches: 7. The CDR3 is CASRAAGQGSYEQYF. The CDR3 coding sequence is TGTGCCAGCAGGGCGGCGGGACAGGGTTCCTACGAGCAGTACTTC.

CDR3 nucleotides: TGTGCCAGCAGCTTACCAGGGGGCCTCGAAGCTTTCTTT. It is translated as CASSLPGGLEAFF. The chain has TRBV28 and TRBJ1-1; 8 bases align to TRBD1. CDR3 length equals 13 residues. V trimming: 6 bases; J trimming: 8 bases; junction bases outside the gene matches: 8. Germline CDR1 and CDR2: MDHEN and SYDVKM.

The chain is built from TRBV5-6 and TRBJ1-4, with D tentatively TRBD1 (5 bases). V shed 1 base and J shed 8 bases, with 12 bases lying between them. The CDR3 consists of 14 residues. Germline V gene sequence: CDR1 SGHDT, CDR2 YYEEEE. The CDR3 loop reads CASSLLGLDEKLFF. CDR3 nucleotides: TGTGCCAGCAGCTTGTTGGGACTAGACGAAAAACTGTTTTTT. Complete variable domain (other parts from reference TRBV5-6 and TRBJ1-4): DAGVTQSPTHLIKTRGQQVTLRCSPKSGHDTVSWYQQALGQGPQFIFQYYEEEERQRGNFPDRFSGHQFPNYSSELNVNALLLGDSALYLCASSLLGLDEKLFFGSGTQLSVL.

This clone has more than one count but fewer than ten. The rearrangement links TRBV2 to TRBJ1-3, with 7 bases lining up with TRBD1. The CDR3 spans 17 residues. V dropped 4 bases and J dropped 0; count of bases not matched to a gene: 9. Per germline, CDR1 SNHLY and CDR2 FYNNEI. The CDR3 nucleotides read TGTGCCAGCAGTGGACCCTCGGCAGGGGGCTCTGGAAACACCATATATTTT. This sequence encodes CASSGPSAGGSGNTIYF.

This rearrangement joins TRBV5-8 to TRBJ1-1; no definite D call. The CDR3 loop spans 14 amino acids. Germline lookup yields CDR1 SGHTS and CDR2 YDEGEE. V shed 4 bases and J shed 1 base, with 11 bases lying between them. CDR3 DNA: TGTGCCAGCAGCCGGGCGGGTCGGAACACTGAAGCTTTCTTT. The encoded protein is CASSRAGRNTEAFF.

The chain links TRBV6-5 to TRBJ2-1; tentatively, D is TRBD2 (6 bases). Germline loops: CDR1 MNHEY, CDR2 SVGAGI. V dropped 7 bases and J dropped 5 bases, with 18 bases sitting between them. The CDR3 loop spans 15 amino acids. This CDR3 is CASNTPAGHNNEQFF. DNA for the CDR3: TGTGCCAGCAACACACCAGCGGGCCATAACAATGAGCAGTTCTTC.

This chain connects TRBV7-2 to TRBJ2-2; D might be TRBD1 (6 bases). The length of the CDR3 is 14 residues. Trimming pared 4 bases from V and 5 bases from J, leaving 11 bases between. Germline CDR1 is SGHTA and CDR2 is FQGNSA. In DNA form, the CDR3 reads TGTGCCAGCAGCTGGGGGCCGATGACCGGGGAGCTGTTTTTT. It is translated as CASSWGPMTGELFF.

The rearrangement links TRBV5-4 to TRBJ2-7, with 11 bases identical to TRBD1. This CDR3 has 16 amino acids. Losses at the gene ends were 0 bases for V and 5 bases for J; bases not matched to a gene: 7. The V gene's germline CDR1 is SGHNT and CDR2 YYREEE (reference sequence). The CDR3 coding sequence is TGTGCCAGCAGCTTGGCCAGGACAGGGGGCATGAACGAGCAGTACTTC. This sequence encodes CASSLARTGGMNEQYF.

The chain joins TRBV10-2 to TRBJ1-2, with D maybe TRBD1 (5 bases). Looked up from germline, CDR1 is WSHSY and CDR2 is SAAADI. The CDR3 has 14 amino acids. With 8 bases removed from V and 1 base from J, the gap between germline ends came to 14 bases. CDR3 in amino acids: CASGGLEFNYGYTF. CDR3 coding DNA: TGCGCCAGCGGGGGGTTGGAATTTAACTATGGCTACACCTTC.

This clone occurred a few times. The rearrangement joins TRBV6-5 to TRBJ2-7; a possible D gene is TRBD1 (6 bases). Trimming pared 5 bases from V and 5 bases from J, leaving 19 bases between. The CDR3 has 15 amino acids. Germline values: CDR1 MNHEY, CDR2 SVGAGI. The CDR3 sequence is CASSTVLGASHEQYF. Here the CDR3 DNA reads TGTGCCAGCAGTACCGTCCTGGGGGCCTCACACGAGCAGTACTTC.

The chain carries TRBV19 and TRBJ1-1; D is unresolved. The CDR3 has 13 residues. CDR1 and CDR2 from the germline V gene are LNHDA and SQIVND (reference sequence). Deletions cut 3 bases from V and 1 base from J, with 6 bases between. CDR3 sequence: CASSMTGNTEAFF. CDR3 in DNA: TGTGCCAGTAGTATGACGGGGAACACTGAAGCTTTCTTT. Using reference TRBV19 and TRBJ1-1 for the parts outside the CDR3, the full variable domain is DGGITQSPKYLFRKEGQNVTLSCEQNLNHDAMYWYRQDPGQGLRLIYYSQIVNDFQKGDIAEGYSVSREKKESFPLTVTSAQKNPTAFYLCASSMTGNTEAFFGQGTRLTVV.

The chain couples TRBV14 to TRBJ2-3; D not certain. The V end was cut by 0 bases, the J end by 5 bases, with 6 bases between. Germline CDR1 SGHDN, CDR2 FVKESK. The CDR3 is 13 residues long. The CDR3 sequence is CASSQDLVDTQYF. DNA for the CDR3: TGTGCCAGCAGCCAAGATTTAGTAGATACGCAGTATTTT.

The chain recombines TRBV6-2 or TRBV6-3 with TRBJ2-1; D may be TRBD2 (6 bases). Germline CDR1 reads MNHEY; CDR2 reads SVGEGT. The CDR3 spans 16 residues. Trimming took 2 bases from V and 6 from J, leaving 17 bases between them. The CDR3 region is CASSYAAGSGGNEQFF. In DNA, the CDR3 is TGTGCCAGCAGTTACGCCGCGGGGTCTGGGGGCAATGAGCAGTTCTTC.

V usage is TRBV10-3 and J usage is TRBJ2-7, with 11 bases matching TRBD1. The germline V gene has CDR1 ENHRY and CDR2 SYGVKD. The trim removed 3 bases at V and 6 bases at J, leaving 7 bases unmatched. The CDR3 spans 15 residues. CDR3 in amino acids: CAISDRDRGSVEQYF. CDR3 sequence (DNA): TGTGCCATCAGTGACCGGGACAGGGGGTCGGTCGAGCAGTACTTC.

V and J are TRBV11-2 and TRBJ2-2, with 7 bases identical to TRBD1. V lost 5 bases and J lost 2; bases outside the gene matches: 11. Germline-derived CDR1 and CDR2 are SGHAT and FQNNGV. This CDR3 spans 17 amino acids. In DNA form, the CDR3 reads TGTGCCAGCAGCCCGGTAATCGGGACAGATAACACCGGGGAGCTGTTTTTT. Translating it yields CASSPVIGTDNTGELFF.

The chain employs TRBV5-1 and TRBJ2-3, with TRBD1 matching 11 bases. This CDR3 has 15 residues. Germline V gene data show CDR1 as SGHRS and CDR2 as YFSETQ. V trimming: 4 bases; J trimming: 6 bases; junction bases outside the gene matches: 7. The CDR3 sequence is CASSDRTGGIDTQYF. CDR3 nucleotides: TGCGCCAGCAGCGACCGGACAGGGGGCATCGATACGCAGTATTTT.

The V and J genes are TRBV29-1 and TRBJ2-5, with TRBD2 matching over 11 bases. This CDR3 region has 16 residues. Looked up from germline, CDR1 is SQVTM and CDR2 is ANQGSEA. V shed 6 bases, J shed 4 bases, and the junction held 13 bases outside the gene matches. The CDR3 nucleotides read TGCAGCGTGTATAGTGTGGTTCTAGCGGGAGGAGAGACCCAGTACTTC. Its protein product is CSVYSVVLAGGETQYF.

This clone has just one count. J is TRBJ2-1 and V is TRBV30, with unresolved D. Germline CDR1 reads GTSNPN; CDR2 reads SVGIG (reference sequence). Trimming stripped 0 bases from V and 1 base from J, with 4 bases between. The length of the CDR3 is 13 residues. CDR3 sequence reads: CAWSVTSYNEQFF. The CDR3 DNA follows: TGTGCCTGGAGTGTTACTTCCTACAATGAGCAGTTCTTC.

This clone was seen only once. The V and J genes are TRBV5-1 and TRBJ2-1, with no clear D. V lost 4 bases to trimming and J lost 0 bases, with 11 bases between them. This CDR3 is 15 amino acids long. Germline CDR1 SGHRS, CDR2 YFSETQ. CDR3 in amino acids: CASSPELSSYNEQFF. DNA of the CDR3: TGCGCCAGCAGCCCCGAGCTGAGCTCCTACAATGAGCAGTTCTTC.

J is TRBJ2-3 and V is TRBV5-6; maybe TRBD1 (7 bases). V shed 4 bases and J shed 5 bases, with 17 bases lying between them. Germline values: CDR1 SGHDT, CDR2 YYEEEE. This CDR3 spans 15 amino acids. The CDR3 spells CASSAGGQHQDTQYF. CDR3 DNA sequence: TGTGCCAGCAGCGCCGGGGGACAGCATCAAGATACGCAGTATTTT.

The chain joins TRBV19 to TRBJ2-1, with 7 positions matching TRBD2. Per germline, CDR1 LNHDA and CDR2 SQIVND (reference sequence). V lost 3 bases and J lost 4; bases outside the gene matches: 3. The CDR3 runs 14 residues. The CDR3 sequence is CASSILAEYNEQFF. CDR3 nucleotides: TGTGCCAGTAGTATTCTAGCGGAATACAATGAGCAGTTCTTC.

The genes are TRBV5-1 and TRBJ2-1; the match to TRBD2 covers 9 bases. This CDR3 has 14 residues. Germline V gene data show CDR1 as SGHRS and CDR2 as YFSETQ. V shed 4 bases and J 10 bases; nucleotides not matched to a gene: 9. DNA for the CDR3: TGCGCCAGCAGCACGCCTAGCGGGATCCCGGAGCAGTTCTTC. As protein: CASSTPSGIPEQFF.

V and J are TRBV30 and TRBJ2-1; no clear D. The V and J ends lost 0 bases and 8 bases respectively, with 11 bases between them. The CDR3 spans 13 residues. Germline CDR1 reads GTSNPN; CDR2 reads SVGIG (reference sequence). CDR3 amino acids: CAWSVMSVDEQFF. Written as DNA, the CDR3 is TGTGCCTGGAGTGTCATGAGTGTCGATGAGCAGTTCTTC.

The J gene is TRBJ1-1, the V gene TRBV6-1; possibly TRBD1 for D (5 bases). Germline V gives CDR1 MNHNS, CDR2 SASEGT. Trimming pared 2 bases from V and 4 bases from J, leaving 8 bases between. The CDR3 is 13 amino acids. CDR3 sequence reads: CASSEQGGTEAFF. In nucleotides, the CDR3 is TGTGCCAGCAGTGAACAGGGTGGCACTGAAGCTTTCTTT.

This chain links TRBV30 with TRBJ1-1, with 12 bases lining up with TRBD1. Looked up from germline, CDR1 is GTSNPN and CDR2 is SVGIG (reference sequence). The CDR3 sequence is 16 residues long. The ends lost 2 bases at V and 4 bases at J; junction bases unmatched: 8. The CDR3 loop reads CAWSRDRGPGTTEAFF. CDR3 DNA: TGTGCCTGGAGTAGGGACAGGGGGCCAGGAACCACTGAAGCTTTCTTT. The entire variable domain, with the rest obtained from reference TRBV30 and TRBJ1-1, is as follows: SQTIHQWPATLVQPVGSPLSLECTVEGTSNPNLYWYRQAAGRGLQLLFYSVGIGQISSEVPQNLSASRPQDRQFILSSKKLLLSDSGFYLCAWSRDRGPGTTEAFFGQGTRLTVV.

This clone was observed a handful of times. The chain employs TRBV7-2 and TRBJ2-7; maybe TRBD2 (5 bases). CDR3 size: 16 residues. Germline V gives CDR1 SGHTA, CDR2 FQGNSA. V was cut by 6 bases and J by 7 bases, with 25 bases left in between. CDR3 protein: CASRYRKSEGLLEQYF. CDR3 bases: TGTGCCAGCAGATACCGAAAAAGTGAGGGCCTTTTGGAGCAGTACTTC. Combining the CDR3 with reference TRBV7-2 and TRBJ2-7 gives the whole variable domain GAGVSQSPSNKVTEKGKDVELRCDPISGHTALYWYRQSLGQGLEFLIYFQGNSAPDKSGLPSDRFSAERTGGSVSTLTIQRTQQEDSAVYLCASRYRKSEGLLEQYFGPGTRLTVT.

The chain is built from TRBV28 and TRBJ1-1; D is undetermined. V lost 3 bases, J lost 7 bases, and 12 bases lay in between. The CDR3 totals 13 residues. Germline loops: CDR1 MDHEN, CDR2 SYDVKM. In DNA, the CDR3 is TGTGCCAGCAGTTTTATCATCCCAGTTGAAGCTTTCTTT. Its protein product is CASSFIIPVEAFF. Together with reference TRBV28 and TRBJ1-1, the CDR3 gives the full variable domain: DVKVTQSSRYLVKRTGEKVFLECVQDMDHENMFWYRQDPGLGLRLIYFSYDVKMKEKGDIPEGYSVSREKKERFSLILESASTNQTSMYLCASSFIIPVEAFFGQGTRLTVV.

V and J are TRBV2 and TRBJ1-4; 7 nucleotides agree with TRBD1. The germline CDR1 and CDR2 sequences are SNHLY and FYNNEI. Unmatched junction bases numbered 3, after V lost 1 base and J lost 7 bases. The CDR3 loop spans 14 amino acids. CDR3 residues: CASSEVGGGEKLFF. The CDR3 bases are TGTGCCAGCAGTGAAGTAGGGGGCGGTGAAAAACTGTTTTTT.